This T cell receptor (beta chain) was sequenced for a study of T-cell memory formation after mild COVID-19. Study-wide points: Clones that shrank (day 15 to 85) were balanced CD4/CD8, whereas later expanders leaned CD4+.

From the 5' RACE reads, TCRdb called clonotypes with MiXCR, one entry per CDR3 protein. The data hold hundreds of thousands of distinct CDR3 sequences, with around 15% observed a single time. Comment on this clonotype: Its target is not known.

V shed 8 bases and J 4 bases; nucleotides not matched to a gene: 6. CDR3 length equals 14 residues. Germline CDR1 is MNHNS and CDR2 is SASEGT. Sequenced material: PBMCs or a T cell subset sorted from them (not recorded which). The chain joins TRBV6-1 to TRBJ2-1, with 9 bases aligning to TRBD2. The clonotype was recovered from an adult woman who had mild COVID-19 (a few samples of this study predate the infection). Cell type and time point are not known. The CDR3 bases are TGTGCCAGCGAGACTAGCGGAGGTTACAATGAGCAGTTCTTC. Its translation: CASETSGGYNEQFF.